This T cell receptor beta chain was captured in a study of blood T cell repertoires in COVID-19. The data were produced by immunoSEQ multiplex PCR, yet TCRdb's version contains in-frame clones alone and is incomplete. Of around 130,000 clones detected, about nine tenths appear once; the ten largest clones hold approximately 4.2%. The sample consisted of peripheral blood. The clonotype was recovered from a man between 40 and 49 years old with acute or convalescent COVID-19.

For the CDR3, the DNA is TGTGCCAGCAGCTCCGCGAGCGGAGGGACCGGGGAGCTGTTTTTT. Translating gives CASSSASGGTGELFF. This sequence joins TRBV11-3 and TRBJ2-2, with TRBD2 as a possible D gene (6 bases). Looked up from germline, CDR1 is SGHNT and CDR2 is YENEEA. This CDR3 has 15 residues. Trimming took 4 bases from V and 5 from J, leaving 14 bases between them.